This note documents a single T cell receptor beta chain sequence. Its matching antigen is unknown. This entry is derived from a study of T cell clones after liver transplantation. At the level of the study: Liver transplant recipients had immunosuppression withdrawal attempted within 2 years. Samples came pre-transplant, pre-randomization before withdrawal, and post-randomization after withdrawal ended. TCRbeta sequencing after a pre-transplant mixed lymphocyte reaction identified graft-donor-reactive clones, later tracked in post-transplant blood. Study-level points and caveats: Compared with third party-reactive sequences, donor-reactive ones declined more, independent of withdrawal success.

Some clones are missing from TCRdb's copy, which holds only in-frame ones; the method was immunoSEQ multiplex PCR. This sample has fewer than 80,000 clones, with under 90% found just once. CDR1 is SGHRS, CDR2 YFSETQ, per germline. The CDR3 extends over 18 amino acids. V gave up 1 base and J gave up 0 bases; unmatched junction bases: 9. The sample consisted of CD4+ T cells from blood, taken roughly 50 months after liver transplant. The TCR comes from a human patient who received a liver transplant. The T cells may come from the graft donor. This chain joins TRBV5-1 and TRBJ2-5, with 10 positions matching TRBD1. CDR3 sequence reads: CASSLSRETGGYQETQYF. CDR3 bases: TGCGCCAGCAGCTTGTCCAGGGAGACAGGGGGCTACCAAGAGACCCAGTACTTC.